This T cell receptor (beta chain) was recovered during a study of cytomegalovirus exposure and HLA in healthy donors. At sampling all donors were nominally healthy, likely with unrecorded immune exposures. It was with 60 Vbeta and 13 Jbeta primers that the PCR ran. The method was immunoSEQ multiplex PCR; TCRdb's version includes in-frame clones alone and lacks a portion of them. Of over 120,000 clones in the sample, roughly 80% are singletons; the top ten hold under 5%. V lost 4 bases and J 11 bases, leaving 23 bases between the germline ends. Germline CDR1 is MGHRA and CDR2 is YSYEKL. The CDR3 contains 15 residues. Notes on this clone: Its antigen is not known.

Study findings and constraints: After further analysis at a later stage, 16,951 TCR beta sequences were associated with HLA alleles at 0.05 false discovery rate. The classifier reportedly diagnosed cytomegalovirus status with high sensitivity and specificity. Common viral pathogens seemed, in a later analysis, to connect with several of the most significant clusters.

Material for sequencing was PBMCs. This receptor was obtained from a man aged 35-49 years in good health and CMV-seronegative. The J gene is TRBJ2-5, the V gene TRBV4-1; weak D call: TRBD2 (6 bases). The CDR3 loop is CASSRMTGTEREQYF. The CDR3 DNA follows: TGCGCCAGCAGCCGGATGACCGGGACTGAGAGAGAGCAGTACTTC.